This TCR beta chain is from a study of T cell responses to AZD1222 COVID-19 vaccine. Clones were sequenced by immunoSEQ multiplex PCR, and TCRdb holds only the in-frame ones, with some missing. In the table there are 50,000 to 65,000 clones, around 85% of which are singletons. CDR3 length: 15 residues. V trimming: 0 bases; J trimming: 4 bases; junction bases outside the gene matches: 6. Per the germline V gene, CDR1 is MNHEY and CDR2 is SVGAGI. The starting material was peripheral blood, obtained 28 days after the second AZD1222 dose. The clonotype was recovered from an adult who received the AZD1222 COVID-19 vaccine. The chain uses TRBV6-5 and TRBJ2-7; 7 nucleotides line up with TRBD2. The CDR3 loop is CASSYSGGSTYEQYF. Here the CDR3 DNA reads TGTGCCAGCAGTTACTCGGGCGGGAGTACGTACGAGCAGTACTTC.